This T cell receptor beta chain was sequenced in a study of cytomegalovirus exposure and HLA in healthy donors. Study as a whole: Early released data had around 79 million unique TCRs, all coming from HLA-typed donors. Study-level results: Presence/absence comparisons presumed near-even sequencing depth among donors. A later analysis appeared to link common viral pathogens to several of the most significant clusters.

Though probably carrying unrecorded immune exposures, donors were nominally healthy at sampling. The ends lost 5 bases at V and 6 bases at J; junction bases unmatched: 16. The length of the CDR3 is 16 residues. CDR1 and CDR2 from the germline V gene are SGHTA and FQGNSA. A note on this clone: Its antigen remains unknown.

Primers: 60 Vbeta forward and 13 Jbeta reverse. The repertoire was sequenced with immunoSEQ multiplex PCR; TCRdb's copy has only in-frame clones and lacks some. The data hold fewer than 250,000 clones, with over 60% observed a single time. The V gene is TRBV7-2, the J gene TRBJ2-7; 7 nucleotides agree with TRBD1. This clonotype originated in a woman under 40 in good health and CMV-seropositive. Input material: PBMCs. The CDR3 loop is CASSPIGTRQGLEQYF. DNA for the CDR3: TGTGCCAGCAGCCCTATAGGCACAAGACAGGGCCTCGAGCAGTACTTC.